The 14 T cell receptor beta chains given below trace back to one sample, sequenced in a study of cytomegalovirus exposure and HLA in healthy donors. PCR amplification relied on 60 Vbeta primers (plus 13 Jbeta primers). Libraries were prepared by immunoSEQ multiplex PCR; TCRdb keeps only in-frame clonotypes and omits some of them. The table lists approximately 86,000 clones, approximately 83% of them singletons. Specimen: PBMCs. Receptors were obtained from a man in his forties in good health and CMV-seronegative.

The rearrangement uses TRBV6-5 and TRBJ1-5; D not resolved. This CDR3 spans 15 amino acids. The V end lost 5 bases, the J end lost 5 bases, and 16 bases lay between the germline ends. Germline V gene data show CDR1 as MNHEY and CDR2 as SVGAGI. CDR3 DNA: TGTGCCAGCAGTCCAGTGCGCGGGCGCGATCAGCCCCAGCATTTT. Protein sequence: CASSPVRGRDQPQHF.

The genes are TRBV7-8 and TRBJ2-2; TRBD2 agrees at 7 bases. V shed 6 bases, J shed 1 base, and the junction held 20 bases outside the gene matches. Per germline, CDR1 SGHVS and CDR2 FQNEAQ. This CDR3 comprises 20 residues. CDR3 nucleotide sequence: TGTGCCAGCAGTCACTCGAGACTAGCTGGAGACTTACTGAACACCGGGGAGCTGTTTTTT. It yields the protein CASSHSRLAGDLLNTGELFF.

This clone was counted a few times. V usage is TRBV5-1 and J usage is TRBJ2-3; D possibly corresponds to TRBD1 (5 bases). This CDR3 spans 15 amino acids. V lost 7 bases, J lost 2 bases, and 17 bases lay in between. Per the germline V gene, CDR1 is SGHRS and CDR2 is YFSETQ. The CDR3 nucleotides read TGCGCCAGCCTGCAGGGCGATGCGTTCACAGATACGCAGTATTTT. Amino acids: CASLQGDAFTDTQYF.

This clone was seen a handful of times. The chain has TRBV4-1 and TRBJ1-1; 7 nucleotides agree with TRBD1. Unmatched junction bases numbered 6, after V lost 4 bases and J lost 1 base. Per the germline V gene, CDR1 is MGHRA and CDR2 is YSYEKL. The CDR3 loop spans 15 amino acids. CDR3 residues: CASSLRDSGNTEAFF. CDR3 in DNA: TGCGCCAGCAGCCTGCGGGACAGCGGGAACACTGAAGCTTTCTTT.

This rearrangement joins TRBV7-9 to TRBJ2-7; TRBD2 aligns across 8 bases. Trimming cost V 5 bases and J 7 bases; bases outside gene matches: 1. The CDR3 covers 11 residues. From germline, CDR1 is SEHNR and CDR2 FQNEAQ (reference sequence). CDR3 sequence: CASSRGGEQYF. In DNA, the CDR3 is TGTGCCAGCAGCCGGGGGGGGGAGCAGTACTTC.

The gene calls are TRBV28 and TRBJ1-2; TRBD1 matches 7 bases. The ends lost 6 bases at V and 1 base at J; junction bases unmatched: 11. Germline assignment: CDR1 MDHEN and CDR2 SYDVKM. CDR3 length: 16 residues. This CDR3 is CASRPTGSLYNYGYTF. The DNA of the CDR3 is TGTGCCAGCAGACCGACAGGGTCTCTTTATAACTATGGCTACACCTTC.

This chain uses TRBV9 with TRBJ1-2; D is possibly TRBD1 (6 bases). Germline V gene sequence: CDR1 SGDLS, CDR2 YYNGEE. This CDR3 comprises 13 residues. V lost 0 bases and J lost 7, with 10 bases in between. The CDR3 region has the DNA TGTGCCAGCAGCGTAGCAGGGGCCGGTGGCTACACCTTC. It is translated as CASSVAGAGGYTF. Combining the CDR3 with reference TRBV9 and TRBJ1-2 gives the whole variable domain DSGVTQTPKHLITATGQRVTLRCSPRSGDLSVYWYQQSLDQGLQFLIQYYNGEERAKGNILERFSAQQFPDLHSELNLSSLELGDSALYFCASSVAGAGGYTFGSGTRLTVV.

CDR3 protein: CASSVVATSGTDTQYF. CDR3 coding DNA: TGTGCCAGCAGCGTAGTTGCGACTAGCGGAACAGATACGCAGTATTTT. This chain joins TRBV9 and TRBJ2-3, with 9 bases matching TRBD2. Germline trimming cut 0 bases from V and 3 bases from J; bases unmatched to any gene: 5. CDR1 is SGDLS and CDR2 is YYNGEE in the germline V gene. The CDR3 extends over 16 amino acids.

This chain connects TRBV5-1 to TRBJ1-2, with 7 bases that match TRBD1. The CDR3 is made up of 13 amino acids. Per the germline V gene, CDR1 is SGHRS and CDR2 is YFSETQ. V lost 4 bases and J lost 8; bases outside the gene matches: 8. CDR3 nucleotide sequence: TGCGCCAGCAGCCTGGCTACAGGGGAGGGCTACACCTTC. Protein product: CASSLATGEGYTF.

CDR3 nucleotide sequence: TGTGCCAGCAGCTTAGGACAGATGTCTAACGAGCAGTACTTC. As protein: CASSLGQMSNEQYF. The rearrangement links TRBV7-8 to TRBJ2-7; tentative D call: TRBD1 (5 bases). Trimming took off 1 base at V and 5 bases at J, with 12 bases between the two ends. The CDR3 has 14 residues. Germline V lookup: CDR1 SGHVS, CDR2 FQNEAQ.

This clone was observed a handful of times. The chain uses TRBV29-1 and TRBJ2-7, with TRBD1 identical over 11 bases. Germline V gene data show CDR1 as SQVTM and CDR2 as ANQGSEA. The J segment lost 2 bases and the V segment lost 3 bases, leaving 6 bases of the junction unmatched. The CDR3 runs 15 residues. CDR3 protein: CSVEGEGQGAYEQYF. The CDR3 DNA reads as TGCAGCGTTGAGGGTGAGGGACAGGGGGCCTACGAGCAGTACTTC.

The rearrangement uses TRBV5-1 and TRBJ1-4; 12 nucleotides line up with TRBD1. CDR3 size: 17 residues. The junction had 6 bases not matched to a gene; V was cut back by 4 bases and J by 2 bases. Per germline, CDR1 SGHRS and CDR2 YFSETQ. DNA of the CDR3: TGCGCCAGCAGCGATCCGGGACAGGGGGCCACTAATGAAAAACTGTTTTTT. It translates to CASSDPGQGATNEKLFF.

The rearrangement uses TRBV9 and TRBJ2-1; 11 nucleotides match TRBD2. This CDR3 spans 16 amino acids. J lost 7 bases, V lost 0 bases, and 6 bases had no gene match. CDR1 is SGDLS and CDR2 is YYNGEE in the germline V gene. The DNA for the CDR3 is TGTGCCAGCAGCGTAGAAATAGCGGGGGGGTATAATGAGCAGTTCTTC. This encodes CASSVEIAGGYNEQFF.

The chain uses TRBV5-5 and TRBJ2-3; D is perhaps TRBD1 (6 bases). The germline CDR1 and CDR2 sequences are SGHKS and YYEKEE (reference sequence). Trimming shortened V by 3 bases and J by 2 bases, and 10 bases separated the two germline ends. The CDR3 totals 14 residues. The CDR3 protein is CASSWGQSTDTQYF. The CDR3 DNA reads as TGTGCCAGCAGCTGGGGACAATCCACAGATACGCAGTATTTT.